The source of this T cell receptor (beta chain) is a study of siplizumab effects on memory and regulatory T cells. Germline loops: CDR1 SQVTM, CDR2 ANQGSEA. This CDR3 has 11 residues. Sequenced by immunoSEQ multiplex PCR; TCRdb stores in-frame clones only, minus some. The sample holds tens of thousands of clones, nearly 98% seen once. This sequence joins TRBV29-1 and TRBJ2-5; D ambiguous. The DNA end lines up better with TRBJ2-7; the J call may be wrong. This clonotype was sampled from a human donor in good health. The sequencing sample was made of naive CD8+ T cells sorted from blood. DNA of the CDR3: TGCAGCGTTGAAGATCGTTACGAGCAGTACTTC. Its translation: CSVEDRYEQYF.